This T cell receptor (beta chain) was sequenced in a study of blood T cells in healthy people across ages. Study context: There was about one barcoded beta molecule captured by template switching per two T cells. General study results and limits: Higher diversity, along with more naive CD4+ cells, distinguished long-lived donors from aged donors.

The extraction recovered at least 5.5 micrograms of total RNA per sample. There are 14 residues in the CDR3. Germline values: CDR1 SNHLY, CDR2 FYNNEI. V dropped 7 bases and J dropped 8 bases, with 15 bases sitting between them. With a J-beta primer mix and a sample-barcoded 5' primer, a second PCR ran roughly 6 to 11 cycles. Each CDR3 protein gets one entry after TCRdb re-called the 5' RACE reads with MiXCR. The data contain 890,000 or so distinct CDR3 sequences, about 62% of them singletons. With respect to this clonotype: Its matching antigen is unknown.

This TCR came from a man aged 25-45 years in good health. The chain links TRBV2 to TRBJ1-6, with D possibly being TRBD1 (5 bases). The source material was blood. The CDR3: CASITTVRDSPLHF. The CDR3 bases are TGTGCCAGCATTACGACAGTGAGGGATTCACCCCTCCACTTT.